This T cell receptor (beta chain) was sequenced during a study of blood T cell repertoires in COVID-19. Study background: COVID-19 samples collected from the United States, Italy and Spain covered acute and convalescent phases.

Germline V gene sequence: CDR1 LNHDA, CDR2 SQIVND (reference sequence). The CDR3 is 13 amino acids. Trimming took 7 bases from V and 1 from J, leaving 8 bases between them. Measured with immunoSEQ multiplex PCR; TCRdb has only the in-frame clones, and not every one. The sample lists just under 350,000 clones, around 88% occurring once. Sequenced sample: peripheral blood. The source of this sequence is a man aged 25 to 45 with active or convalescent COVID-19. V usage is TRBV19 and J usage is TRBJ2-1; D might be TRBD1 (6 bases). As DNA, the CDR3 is TGTGCCAGTACAGGGGAATCCTACAATGAGCAGTTCTTC. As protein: CASTGESYNEQFF.